The entry below gives a single T cell receptor beta chain sequence along with its context. Its antigen is unidentified. PCR involved 60 Vbeta and 13 Jbeta primers. Per the study methods: Tens of millions of unique TCR beta chains, around 10 million of them shared, were counted by a later analysis. Some clones are missing from TCRdb's copy, which holds only in-frame ones; the method was immunoSEQ multiplex PCR. That table gives V, J and clone size, and the DNA gave D and trimming. The sample includes more than 75,000 clones, roughly 74% of them seen just once. Germline CDR1 reads MGHRA; CDR2 reads YSYEKL. Trimming at V came to 3 bases and at J to 4 bases, leaving 1 base not matched to a gene. The CDR3 has 13 amino acids. In nominal health when sampled, donors likely had unrecorded immune exposures nonetheless. These data are taken from a study of cytomegalovirus exposure and HLA in healthy donors. Study-level results: The productive fraction for most TCR beta V segments was about 87% or about 30% in an earlier analysis. Among immune exposure information, only CMV serostatus was available.

This receptor was identified in a woman in her fifties or sixties in good health and CMV-seropositive. This chain links TRBV4-1 with TRBJ2-7; 9 bases are a match to TRBD2. What was sequenced was PBMCs. Written as DNA, the CDR3 is TGCGCCAGCAGCCAGCGGGAGGGATACGAGCAGTACTTC. Its translation: CASSQREGYEQYF.